Listed here are 32 T cell receptor beta chains from one sample, sequenced in a study of siplizumab effects on memory and regulatory T cells. Sequencing used immunoSEQ multiplex PCR; TCRdb keeps in-frame clones, though not all of them. The table records about 110,000 clones, 80% to 95% of them present only once. The sample consisted of CD4+ T cells sorted from blood. The receptors derive from a human donor in good health.

The chain employs TRBV4-1 and TRBJ1-1, with 8 nucleotides matching TRBD1. The CDR3 length is 15 residues. CDR1 MGHRA and CDR2 YSYEKL come from the germline V gene. The J segment lost 1 base and the V segment lost 3 bases, leaving 4 bases of the junction unmatched. The CDR3 DNA reads as TGCGCCAGCAGCCAGAGAGGGACAGGGAACACTGAAGCTTTCTTT. It encodes CASSQRGTGNTEAFF.

The rearrangement uses TRBV6-1 and TRBJ2-7; perhaps TRBD2 as D (6 bases). Germline V lookup: CDR1 MNHNS, CDR2 SASEGT. The CDR3 is made up of 15 amino acids. Deletions cut 1 base from V and 7 bases from J, with 17 bases between. CDR3 sequence (DNA): TGTGCCAGCAGTGAAGGAAGACTAGGATTGAGGGAGCAGTACTTC. Encoded protein: CASSEGRLGLREQYF.

This chain links TRBV6-1 with TRBJ1-4; D is undetermined. Germline V gene sequence: CDR1 MNHNS, CDR2 SASEGT. The V gene lost 2 bases and the J gene lost 13 bases, with 14 bases spanning the gap. This CDR3 spans 13 amino acids. CDR3 sequence: CASSESTGYGLFF. The CDR3 DNA reads TGTGCCAGCAGTGAATCCACCGGGTACGGACTGTTTTTT.

This chain uses TRBV6-1 with TRBJ2-5, with D tentatively TRBD1 or TRBD2 (7 bases each). This CDR3 region has 15 residues. V was shortened by 3 bases and J by 5 bases, with 16 bases between the two germline ends. CDR1 MNHNS and CDR2 SASEGT come from the germline V gene. CDR3 sequence (DNA): TGTGCCAGCAGTGATATCCAGGGGGGGCCGGAGACCCAGTACTTC. Protein sequence: CASSDIQGGPETQYF.

The rearrangement links TRBV10-3 to TRBJ2-7; 9 bases fit TRBD2. J lost 7 bases, V lost 4 bases, and 14 bases had no gene match. This CDR3 has 16 amino acids. CDR1 is ENHRY and CDR2 is SYGVKD in the germline V gene. The CDR3 reads CAISASAGGGAGEQYF. The CDR3 DNA reads TGTGCCATCAGTGCCTCGGCCGGCGGGGGGGCGGGAGAGCAGTACTTC.

V usage is TRBV7-8 and J usage is TRBJ1-5; 7 nucleotides align to TRBD1. CDR1 is SGHVS and CDR2 is FQNEAQ in the germline V gene. The CDR3 totals 14 residues. The trim removed 1 base at V and 5 bases at J, leaving 2 bases unmatched. The CDR3 DNA reads as TGTGCCAGCAGCTTAGGACAGGGAGATCAGCCCCAGCATTTT. Translating it yields CASSLGQGDQPQHF.

This clone was seen only once. The genes are TRBV6-5 and TRBJ2-2; 8 bases map to TRBD1. The V gene's germline CDR1 is MNHEY and CDR2 SVGAGI. The V segment lost 10 bases and the J segment 4 bases; nucleotides outside the gene matches: 11. The CDR3 runs to 15 residues. DNA of the CDR3: TGTGCCACTCGGGCTGGGGACAGGCTCACCGGGGAGCTGTTTTTT. Residues: CATRAGDRLTGELFF.

The chain uses TRBV7-6 and TRBJ2-1; 11 positions match TRBD2. CDR3 length: 17 amino acids. Germline trimming cut 5 bases from V and 4 bases from J; bases unmatched to any gene: 10. The V gene's germline CDR1 is SGHVS and CDR2 FNYEAQ. In DNA, the CDR3 is TGTGCCAGCAGCCCAGGGACTAGCGGAAGACCTTACAATGAGCAGTTCTTC. It translates to CASSPGTSGRPYNEQFF. The complete variable domain, with remaining parts taken from reference TRBV7-6 and TRBJ2-1, reads GAGVSQSPRYKVTKRGQDVALRCDPISGHVSLYWYRQALGQGPEFLTYFNYEAQQDKSGLPNDRFSAERPEGSISTLTIQRTEQRDSAMYRCASSPGTSGRPYNEQFFGPGTRLTVL.

This clone appeared once. The V and J genes are TRBV28 and TRBJ1-5, with D perhaps TRBD1 (6 bases). Per the germline V gene, CDR1 is MDHEN and CDR2 is SYDVKM. This CDR3 has 18 amino acids. V dropped 5 bases and J dropped 6 bases, with 26 bases sitting between them. CDR3 region: CASSAPGAPRGWGQPQHF. CDR3 coding DNA: TGTGCCAGCAGTGCCCCAGGGGCGCCGCGGGGCTGGGGTCAGCCCCAGCATTTT.

The sample holds one count of this clone. The rearrangement uses TRBV5-1 and TRBJ2-3; 7 nucleotides match TRBD2. Unmatched junction bases numbered 16, after V lost 3 bases and J lost 6 bases. Germline CDR1 and CDR2: SGHRS and YFSETQ. CDR3 size: 17 residues. The CDR3 reads CASSSPRLARGVDTQYF. In DNA, the CDR3 is TGCGCCAGCAGCTCACCCCGACTAGCCCGAGGGGTGGATACGCAGTATTTT.

The chain uses TRBV15 and TRBJ2-7; the D gene could be TRBD1 or TRBD2 (6 bases each). CDR3 length equals 15 residues. The germline V and J ends were trimmed by 0 bases and 2 bases, with 11 bases remaining between them. CDR1 and CDR2 from the germline V gene are LNHNV and YYDKDF (reference sequence). CDR3 nucleotide sequence: TGTGCCACCAGCAGAGAGGGGGCGGGAACCTACGAGCAGTACTTC. Amino acid sequence: CATSREGAGTYEQYF.

This clone was observed once. The J gene is TRBJ1-1, the V gene TRBV6-5; 9 bases fit TRBD1. The length of the CDR3 is 16 residues. Unmatched junction bases numbered 6, after V lost 4 bases and J lost 0 bases. Germline V CDR1 and CDR2: MNHEY, SVGAGI. The DNA for the CDR3 is TGTGCCAGCAGTTCTTTATGGACAGGGGTGAACACTGAAGCTTTCTTT. Encoded protein: CASSSLWTGVNTEAFF.

V usage is TRBV10-3 and J usage is TRBJ2-1, with 9 bases that match TRBD2. Trimming removed 7 bases from V and 0 bases from J; junction bases left unmatched: 10. This CDR3 is 17 amino acids long. The germline V gene has CDR1 ENHRY and CDR2 SYGVKD. CDR3 protein: CAINGILAGSSYNEQFF. The CDR3 DNA reads as TGTGCCATCAATGGGATACTAGCGGGTAGCTCCTACAATGAGCAGTTCTTC.

The rearrangement uses TRBV5-1 and TRBJ2-7; no firm D call. The germline V gene has CDR1 SGHRS and CDR2 YFSETQ. The germline V and J ends were trimmed by 1 base and 0 bases, with 8 bases remaining between them. The CDR3 covers 14 residues. The CDR3 loop is CASSLSGSSYEQYF. The CDR3 coding sequence is TGCGCCAGCAGCTTGTCAGGCAGCTCCTACGAGCAGTACTTC.

The chain recombines TRBV27 with TRBJ1-5; 9 bases are shared with TRBD1. The trim removed 5 bases at V and 4 bases at J, leaving 6 bases unmatched. The CDR3 loop spans 15 amino acids. Germline V gene data show CDR1 as MNHEY and CDR2 as SMNVEV (reference sequence). The CDR3 DNA is TGTGCCAGCAGTCAAACCGGGACAGGGAATCAGCCCCAGCATTTT. This encodes CASSQTGTGNQPQHF.

V and J are TRBV6-6 and TRBJ2-2, with D perhaps TRBD2 (5 bases). Germline V gene sequence: CDR1 MNHNY, CDR2 SVGAGI (reference sequence). V was clipped by 2 bases and J by 6 bases, with 13 bases between them. This CDR3 has 15 residues. The CDR3 protein is CASSYELDRSGELFF. The CDR3, as DNA: TGTGCCAGCAGTTACGAACTAGACCGTTCCGGGGAGCTGTTTTTT.

The genes are TRBV7-8 and TRBJ1-1; D possibly corresponds to TRBD1 (5 bases). Germline CDR1 and CDR2: SGHVS and FQNEAQ. The V end was cut by 4 bases, the J end by 0 bases, with 12 bases between. The CDR3 length is 15 residues. The CDR3 reads CASSWVGTLNTEAFF. The CDR3 DNA reads as TGTGCCAGCAGCTGGGTAGGGACCCTGAACACTGAAGCTTTCTTT.

The chain employs TRBV7-9 and TRBJ2-1, with D possibly being TRBD1 (6 bases). The CDR3 is made up of 18 amino acids. V was clipped by 1 base and J by 0 bases, with 16 bases between them. Germline CDR1 SEHNR, CDR2 FQNEAQ (reference sequence). The CDR3 loop is CASSLVRTGTRSYNEQFF. CDR3 DNA: TGTGCCAGCAGCTTAGTTCGTACCGGGACACGCTCCTACAATGAGCAGTTCTTC.

V usage is TRBV2 and J usage is TRBJ1-6; perhaps TRBD1 as D (6 bases). There are 16 residues in the CDR3. Trimming left V 8 bases short and J 0 bases short, with 14 bases between. CDR1 and CDR2 (germline): SNHLY, FYNNEI. The CDR3 bases are TGTGCCAGCCAAGGGGGGGCGAGCTCCTATAATTCACCCCTCCACTTT. Protein product: CASQGGASSYNSPLHF.

In its sample, this clone was seen once. The chain is built from TRBV29-1 and TRBJ1-5; D gene unclear. Germline V gene data show CDR1 as SQVTM and CDR2 as ANQGSEA. V was shortened by 4 bases and J by 1 base, with 8 bases between the two germline ends. The CDR3 spans 13 residues. This chain's CDR3 is CSVGAESNQPQHF. The CDR3 coding sequence is TGCAGCGTTGGAGCGGAGAGCAATCAGCCCCAGCATTTT.

The rearrangement joins TRBV5-6 to TRBJ2-1; D is perhaps TRBD1 (6 bases). The CDR3 is 14 residues long. V gave up 0 bases and J gave up 5 bases, with 9 bases separating them. Germline V gene lookup returns CDR1 SGHDT and CDR2 YYEEEE. The CDR3: CASSLDRAHNEQFF. The CDR3 nucleotides read TGTGCCAGCAGCTTGGACAGGGCCCACAATGAGCAGTTCTTC.

The chain's CDR3 is CASSLGLRSPYEQYF. The CDR3 DNA reads TGTGCCAGCAGCTTGGGGTTGAGGTCACCCTACGAGCAGTACTTC. This chain joins TRBV5-4 and TRBJ2-7; the D is unclear. The V gene lost 0 bases and the J gene lost 2 bases, with 12 bases spanning the gap. Germline V gene data show CDR1 as SGHNT and CDR2 as YYREEE (reference sequence). This CDR3 region has 15 residues. The variable domain in full, with the rest retrieved from reference TRBV5-4 and TRBJ2-7, is ETGVTQSPTHLIKTRGQQVTLRCSSQSGHNTVSWYQQALGQGPQFIFQYYREEENGRGNFPPRFSGLQFPNYSSELNVNALELDDSALYLCASSLGLRSPYEQYFGPGTRLTVT.

The chain combines TRBV10-1 with TRBJ2-1; D not resolved. The CDR3 has 15 residues. Germline V lookup: CDR1 WNHNN, CDR2 SYGVQD (reference sequence). V lost 3 bases, J lost 8 bases, and 17 bases lay in between. CDR3 protein: CASSERGAFVHEQFF. CDR3 DNA: TGCGCCAGCAGTGAACGTGGTGCTTTCGTCCATGAGCAGTTCTTC.

The CDR3 region has the DNA TGTGCCAGCAGTTTATCCCCCGGGCGGGACAGGAGTCTTGGGGCTGAAGCTTTCTTT. The encoded protein is CASSLSPGRDRSLGAEAFF. The chain is built from TRBV27 and TRBJ1-1; TRBD1 agrees at 8 bases. J lost 6 bases, V lost 0 bases, and 18 bases had no gene match. The CDR3 length is 19 residues. Germline CDR1 is MNHEY and CDR2 is SMNVEV (reference sequence).

This clone came up a few times. The rearrangement links TRBV2 to TRBJ1-5; D is perhaps TRBD1 (6 bases). The CDR3 length is 14 residues. The germline V gene has CDR1 SNHLY and CDR2 FYNNEI. V dropped 4 bases and J dropped 1 base, with 8 bases sitting between them. Here the CDR3 DNA reads TGTGCCAGCAGTGTTCAGGGGAGCAATCAGCCCCAGCATTTT. Encoded protein: CASSVQGSNQPQHF.

The CDR3: CASRGLAERGEQYF. In nucleotides, the CDR3 is TGTGCCAGCAGAGGGCTAGCAGAGAGGGGAGAGCAGTACTTC. The chain combines TRBV2 with TRBJ2-7; either TRBD1 or TRBD2 may supply D (5 bases each). The germline gives CDR1 SNHLY, CDR2 FYNNEI. This CDR3 comprises 14 residues. Trimming stripped 6 bases from V and 7 bases from J, with 19 bases between.

CDR3 sequence (DNA): TGTGCCAGCAGCTTAGACCCTTGGGGCTCTGGAAACACCATATATTTT. The encoded protein is CASSLDPWGSGNTIYF. The V gene is TRBV7-9, the J gene TRBJ1-3; no clear D. This CDR3 spans 16 amino acids. With 1 base removed from V and 0 bases from J, the gap between germline ends came to 10 bases. CDR1 SEHNR and CDR2 FQNEAQ come from the germline V gene (reference sequence).

The chain links TRBV5-1 to TRBJ2-5; unclear D gene. Trimming removed 5 bases at V and 0 bases at J, with 8 bases between. The CDR3 consists of 13 residues. CDR1 is SGHRS, CDR2 YFSETQ, per germline. In nucleotides, the CDR3 is TGCGCCAGCAGAGAGACATACCAAGAGACCCAGTACTTC. This sequence encodes CASRETYQETQYF.

This chain links TRBV6-5 with TRBJ2-3; 13 bases align to TRBD2. The V segment lost 7 bases and the J segment 4 bases; nucleotides outside the gene matches: 5. The CDR3 length is 15 residues. Germline V gene sequence: CDR1 MNHEY, CDR2 SVGAGI. The CDR3 loop reads CASKRLAGGPDTQYF. CDR3 DNA: TGTGCCAGCAAAAGACTAGCGGGGGGCCCAGATACGCAGTATTTT.

This clone was detected only once. The chain links TRBV5-1 to TRBJ1-1; D gene uncertain. Per germline, CDR1 SGHRS and CDR2 YFSETQ. V gave up 1 base and J gave up 10 bases, with 14 bases separating them. The CDR3 length is 13 residues. CDR3 loop: CASSLRPSGGAFF. The CDR3 region has the DNA TGCGCCAGCAGCTTGAGGCCTTCTGGAGGAGCTTTCTTT.

A remark on this clone: At one end the junction does not follow the germline gene, possibly because of a read error. This CDR3 is also generated by other DNA sequences in the sample. The V call is TRBV7-2, the J call TRBJ2-1, with D perhaps TRBD2 (5 bases). This CDR3 is built from 12 residues. Germline V gene sequence: CDR1 SGHTA, CDR2 FQGNSA. CDR3 DNA sequence: TGTGCCAGCACCGCGGGCCGGAATGAGCAATTCTTC. Its protein is CASTAGRNEQFF.

This chain connects TRBV7-2 to TRBJ1-5; tentatively, D is TRBD1 (5 bases). Germline V gene data show CDR1 as SGHTA and CDR2 as FQGNSA. Trimming took off 1 base at V and 7 bases at J, with 11 bases between the two ends. This CDR3 has 14 amino acids. The CDR3, as DNA: TGTGCCAGCAGCTTAGTCAGGGAAATACAGCCCCAGCATTTT. Its protein product is CASSLVREIQPQHF.